This entry lists 31 T cell receptor beta chains sequenced from one sample in a study of molecular identifiers for immune sequencing clone quantification. MiXCR, applied by TCRdb to the PCR reads, yields one record per CDR3 protein. This repertoire shows roughly 320,000 distinct CDR3 sequences, about 22% found once; its top ten account for 0.65% to 0.75%. Sequenced input: naive CD8+ T cells from blood, with Jurkat cell RNA spiked in. The subset: FACS-sorted CD8+CD4-CCR7+CD45RA+ naive T cells. The source is a human donor in good health. Some libraries in this study had Jurkat cell RNA spiked in.

This clonotype was found once. The junction departs from the called germline gene at one end, perhaps through a read error. The chain is built from TRBV7-9 and TRBJ2-5, with a tentative D call TRBD1 (6 bases). The CDR3 extends over 16 amino acids. Germline CDR1 is SEHNR and CDR2 is FQNEAQ (reference sequence). CDR3 sequence reads: CASRLGALMRPAPPYF. The CDR3 DNA is TGTGCCAGCCGCTTGGGGGCCCTTATGCGCCCAGCGCCCCCGTACTTC.

This clonotype was counted at least ten times. The genes are TRBV15 and TRBJ1-1; D may be TRBD1 (5 bases). Between the trimmed V and J ends, which lost 5 bases and 5 bases, there was a span of 12 bases. Germline CDR1 LNHNV, CDR2 YYDKDF (reference sequence). The CDR3 length is 13 residues. CDR3 in DNA: TGTGCCACCAGCCCAGGGCGGGAAACTGAAGCTTTCTTT. Its protein product is CATSPGRETEAFF.

This clonotype has just a few counts. The chain employs TRBV28 and TRBJ2-3; 9 positions agree with TRBD1. This CDR3 comprises 15 residues. V trimming: 5 bases; J trimming: 6 bases; junction bases outside the gene matches: 9. Germline assignment: CDR1 MDHEN and CDR2 SYDVKM. The CDR3 protein is CASSLWTGELDTQYF. The CDR3, as DNA: TGTGCCAGCAGTCTGTGGACAGGGGAGTTGGATACGCAGTATTTT. The full variable domain, in which reference TRBV28 and TRBJ2-3 provide the parts outside the CDR3, is DVKVTQSSRYLVKRTGEKVFLECVQDMDHENMFWYRQDPGLGLRLIYFSYDVKMKEKGDIPEGYSVSREKKERFSLILESASTNQTSMYLCASSLWTGELDTQYFGPGTRLTVL.

Remarks on this clonotype: The conserved phenylalanine or tryptophan is not found at the CDR3 terminus, so this likely reflects a read error. This rearrangement joins TRBV30 to TRBJ2-2, with TRBD1 identical over 9 bases. CDR3 length: 15 residues. Germline loops: CDR1 GTSNPN, CDR2 SVGIG (reference sequence). J was trimmed by 6 bases and V by 2 bases; bases with no gene match: 7. The chain's CDR3 is CAWSRGQGRAGELFL. CDR3 nucleotide sequence: TGTGCCTGGAGTAGAGGACAGGGGAGGGCCGGGGAGCTGTTTTTA.

This clonotype appeared many times. The chain combines TRBV7-6 with TRBJ2-7; D ambiguous. Trimming took off 1 base at V and 2 bases at J, with 12 bases between the two ends. The germline gives CDR1 SGHVS, CDR2 FNYEAQ. CDR3 length equals 15 residues. In nucleotides, the CDR3 is TGTGCCAGCAGCTTAGGCCCAGGAGTTACCTACGAGCAGTACTTC. Amino acid sequence: CASSLGPGVTYEQYF.

This clonotype was seen at least ten times. The CDR3 here is CASSSRTYSEHTDTQYF. CDR3 sequence (DNA): TGTGCCAGTAGTTCCCGGACCTATTCTGAACACACAGATACGCAGTATTTT. The rearrangement joins TRBV19 to TRBJ2-3; D gene ambiguous. CDR1 LNHDA and CDR2 SQIVND come from the germline V gene (reference sequence). This CDR3 has 17 residues. V was clipped by 5 bases and J by 2 bases, with 20 bases between them.

The chain employs TRBV9 and TRBJ2-7; TRBD1 matches 7 bases. The CDR3 contains 15 residues. CDR1 and CDR2 (germline): SGDLS, YYNGEE. V gave up 0 bases and J gave up 6 bases; unmatched junction bases: 9. The CDR3 loop reads CASSVARDSEVEQYF. DNA for the CDR3: TGTGCCAGCAGCGTAGCCCGGGACAGTGAGGTCGAGCAGTACTTC.

This clonotype was seen only a few times. A much larger clone lies one base from this, so it may be a read error. This chain links TRBV20-1 with TRBJ1-1; D remains unclear. CDR3 length equals 14 residues. The germline gives CDR1 DFQATT, CDR2 SNEGSKA (reference sequence). The CDR3 nucleotides are TGCAGTGCGTTGCCCCCGACGGGGAACGCTGAAGCTTTCTTT. It translates to CSALPPTGNAEAFF.

Worth noting for this clonotype: A single base separates this from a much larger clone, so it may be a read error. This chain joins TRBV5-1 and TRBJ2-1; weak D call: TRBD1 (6 bases). The CDR3 is 15 residues long. Germline V gene sequence: CDR1 SGHRS, CDR2 YFSETQ. The CDR3 spells CASSPISPGDNERFF. CDR3 bases: TGCGCCAGCAGCCCCATATCCCCAGGGGACAATGAGCGGTTCTTC.

This clonotype was observed a handful of times. V usage is TRBV6-2 or TRBV6-3 and J usage is TRBJ2-7; 7 nucleotides align to TRBD2. With 6 bases clipped from V and 7 bases from J, the junction kept 9 bases outside the gene matches. The CDR3 totals 13 residues. Germline-derived CDR1 and CDR2 are MNHEY and SVGEGT. The CDR3, as DNA: TGTGCCAGCAGGGTCGGAAATAGCGGGGAGCAGTACTTC. Its protein is CASRVGNSGEQYF.

This clonotype was recorded many times. The chain links TRBV6-6 to TRBJ1-1, with D maybe TRBD1 (6 bases). This CDR3 has 16 residues. Trimming took 2 bases from V and 0 from J, leaving 13 bases between them. The germline V gene encodes CDR1 MNHNY and CDR2 SVGAGI (reference sequence). In nucleotides, the CDR3 is TGTGCCAGCAGTTACGCGGCAGGGGAGTTGAACACTGAAGCTTTCTTT. Protein: CASSYAAGELNTEAFF.

This clonotype came up a few times. This chain joins TRBV7-9 and TRBJ1-2; D gene ambiguous. Germline V gene data show CDR1 as SEHNR and CDR2 as FQNEAQ (reference sequence). The CDR3 runs 15 residues. Trimming removed 5 bases at V and 1 base at J, with 14 bases between. CDR3 nucleotides: TGTGCCAGCAGCCCCCGTTGGATCGATAACTATGGCTACACCTTC. The encoded protein is CASSPRWIDNYGYTF.

This clonotype came up a few times. The chain links TRBV3-1 to TRBJ1-3; 7 bases are a match to TRBD1. Germline-derived CDR1 and CDR2 are LGHDT and YNNKEL (reference sequence). V was pared by 4 bases and J by 4 bases, with 7 bases of the junction left unmatched. This CDR3 contains 15 residues. The CDR3 sequence: CASSRTGTEGNTIYF. CDR3 DNA: TGTGCCAGCAGCCGCACCGGGACAGAAGGAAACACCATATATTTT.

A word on this clonotype: A read error may explain this, as a much larger clone is one base away. The chain combines TRBV5-5 with TRBJ1-1, with 10 bases that match TRBD1. J gave up 0 bases and V 2 bases, and 10 bases lay outside the gene matches. The CDR3 length is 18 residues. Germline V CDR1 and CDR2: SGHKS, YYEKEE (reference sequence). The CDR3 nucleotides are TGTGCCAGCAGCTTAGCTAGGACAGGGGGAGGAATGAACACTGAAGCTTTCTTT. It codes for CASSLARTGGGMNTEAFF.

This chain connects TRBV4-1 to TRBJ2-7; D call uncertain. Per the germline V gene, CDR1 is MGHRA and CDR2 is YSYEKL. The CDR3 contains 14 residues. V dropped 1 base and J dropped 3 bases, with 10 bases sitting between them. CDR3 region: CASSQVRADYEQYF. The CDR3 DNA sequence: TGCGCCAGCAGCCAAGTTCGGGCAGACTACGAGCAGTACTTC.

Many counts were recorded for this clonotype. CDR3 sequence: CASSPWEAVDEQYF. The CDR3 DNA reads TGTGCCAGCAGCCCCTGGGAGGCCGTTGACGAGCAGTACTTC. This chain links TRBV7-2 with TRBJ2-7; D possibly corresponds to TRBD2 (6 bases). The CDR3 has 14 residues. The germline gives CDR1 SGHTA, CDR2 FQGNSA. V was pared by 5 bases and J by 5 bases, with 16 bases between.

This clonotype was observed a handful of times. The V and J genes are TRBV19 and TRBJ2-7; possible D gene TRBD2, 6 bases. Trimming took 4 bases from V and 2 from J, leaving 9 bases between them. In germline, CDR1 is LNHDA, CDR2 SQIVND (reference sequence). The length of the CDR3 is 13 residues. CDR3 DNA: TGTGCCAGTAGTAGGGACTTAACCTACGAGCAGTACTTC. Amino acid sequence: CASSRDLTYEQYF.

The chain joins TRBV9 to TRBJ2-2, with 9 bases aligning to TRBD2. Germline-derived CDR1 and CDR2 are SGDLS and YYNGEE. Germline trimming cut 2 bases from V and 3 bases from J; bases unmatched to any gene: 5. This CDR3 contains 16 residues. Here the CDR3 DNA reads TGTGCCAGCAGCGTTAGCGGGGGCCCGCACACCGGGGAGCTGTTTTTT. Protein product: CASSVSGGPHTGELFF.

The table lists this clonotype with a count of one. The chain combines TRBV12-3 or TRBV12-4 with TRBJ2-7, with 7 bases matching TRBD2. The CDR3 contains 14 residues. The trim removed 1 base at V and 9 bases at J, leaving 9 bases unmatched. This CDR3 is CASSLETIPGGQYF. The CDR3 DNA follows: TGTGCCAGCAGTTTAGAGACCATCCCGGGGGGGCAGTACTTC.

This clonotype was seen at least ten times. The chain joins TRBV7-9 to TRBJ2-3; a weak D match, TRBD1 (6 bases). Trimming took off 4 bases at V and 3 bases at J, with 11 bases between the two ends. CDR3 length equals 14 residues. Germline V gene sequence: CDR1 SEHNR, CDR2 FQNEAQ (reference sequence). In DNA, the CDR3 is TGTGCCAGCAGCTCAAACAGGGAAACAGATACGCAGTATTTT. This gives the protein CASSSNRETDTQYF. The full variable domain, rest sourced from reference TRBV7-9 and TRBJ2-3, is DTGVSQNPRHKITKRGQNVTFRCDPISEHNRLYWYRQTLGQGPEFLTYFQNEAQLEKSRLLSDRFSAERPKGSFSTLEIQRTEQGDSAMYLCASSSNRETDTQYFGPGTRLTVL.

This clonotype was picked up a small number of times. This may be a read error, as it is one base from a much larger clone. The chain couples TRBV6-6 to TRBJ2-7; 10 positions agree with TRBD1. The CDR3 has 16 amino acids. Unmatched junction bases numbered 4, after V lost 0 bases and J lost 2 bases. Per the germline V gene, CDR1 is MNHNY and CDR2 is SVGAGI (reference sequence). CDR3 region: CASSYSTDRGAYEQYF. The CDR3 nucleotides read TGTGCCAGCAGTTACTCGACGGACAGGGGGGCCTACGAGCAGTACTTC.

This clonotype was observed a single time. This sequence joins TRBV14 and TRBJ1-1, with D perhaps TRBD1 (6 bases). Between the trimmed V and J ends, which lost 0 bases and 2 bases, there was a span of 34 bases. The V gene's germline CDR1 is SGHDN and CDR2 FVKESK. The CDR3 contains 23 residues. CDR3 loop: CASSQDILYSTVPWTVINTEAFF. In DNA, the CDR3 is TGTGCCAGCAGCCAAGATATTCTGTATTCCACGGTCCCATGGACAGTAATAAACACTGAAGCTTTCTTT.

CDR3 sequence: CASTVQGGPEQYF. CDR3 DNA: TGTGCCAGCACCGTCCAGGGAGGGCCCGAGCAGTACTTC. This chain links TRBV28 with TRBJ2-7; TRBD2 agrees at 7 bases. J lost 6 bases, V lost 7 bases, and 9 bases had no gene match. The CDR3 consists of 13 residues. Germline V CDR1 and CDR2: MDHEN, SYDVKM.

This clonotype appeared many times. The chain employs TRBV5-6 and TRBJ2-7; no firm D call. V gave up 1 base and J gave up 5 bases, with 16 bases separating them. The CDR3 has 15 amino acids. Germline assignment: CDR1 SGHDT and CDR2 YYEEEE. The CDR3 DNA reads as TGTGCCAGCAGCTTGCGGGTAGCTATATACGACGAGCAGTACTTC. Translating gives CASSLRVAIYDEQYF. Combining the CDR3 with reference TRBV5-6 and TRBJ2-7 gives the whole variable domain DAGVTQSPTHLIKTRGQQVTLRCSPKSGHDTVSWYQQALGQGPQFIFQYYEEEERQRGNFPDRFSGHQFPNYSSELNVNALLLGDSALYLCASSLRVAIYDEQYFGPGTRLTVT.

This clonotype was seen ten or more times. The gene calls are TRBV4-1 and TRBJ2-1; maybe TRBD2 (6 bases). Trimming left V 4 bases short and J 6 bases short, with 10 bases between. CDR3 length: 13 amino acids. Germline V gene data show CDR1 as MGHRA and CDR2 as YSYEKL. The CDR3 reads CASSPSTSNEQFF. DNA of the CDR3: TGCGCCAGCAGCCCGTCGACTAGCAATGAGCAGTTCTTC.

This clonotype showed up many times. Germline is not matched at one junction end, which may reflect a read error. The chain recombines TRBV7-7 with TRBJ2-5, with TRBD2 matching over 15 bases. From germline, CDR1 is SSHAT and CDR2 FNYEAQ (reference sequence). CDR3 length: 16 residues. The CDR3 DNA is TGTGCTAGCAGCCGGACTAGCGGGAGGGCCGAAGAGACCCAGTACTTC. Its translation is CASSRTSGRAEETQYF.

This chain links TRBV11-2 with TRBJ2-3, with TRBD2 matching over 9 bases. The CDR3 extends over 14 amino acids. Germline loops: CDR1 SGHAT, CDR2 FQNNGV. V trimming: 2 bases; J trimming: 8 bases; junction bases outside the gene matches: 5. The CDR3 sequence: CASSLPSGVGTQYF. As DNA, the CDR3 is TGTGCCAGCAGCTTACCTAGCGGGGTCGGTACGCAGTATTTT. Supplemented by reference TRBV11-2 and TRBJ2-3, the full variable domain reads EAGVAQSPRYKIIEKRQSVAFWCNPISGHATLYWYQQILGQGPKLLIQFQNNGVVDDSQLPKDRFSAERLKGVDSTLKIQPAKLEDSAVYLCASSLPSGVGTQYFGPGTRLTVL.

About this clonotype itself: A clone one base away is much larger, so this may be a read error. The CDR3 ends on some other residue instead of the conserved phenylalanine or tryptophan, so this is likely a read error. The chain carries TRBV30 and TRBJ2-1, with D hard to call. The CDR3 extends over 13 amino acids. Deletions cut 0 bases from V and 3 bases from J, with 6 bases between. Germline V gene data show CDR1 as GTSNPN and CDR2 as SVGIG (reference sequence). The CDR3 DNA reads as TGTGCCTGGAGTGTAAACCGCTACAATGAGCAGTTCCTC. Translation gives CAWSVNRYNEQFL.

This clonotype was counted ten times or more. The V call is TRBV5-1, the J call TRBJ2-2; D gene unclear. The CDR3 length is 12 residues. The germline V gene has CDR1 SGHRS and CDR2 YFSETQ. Between the trimmed V and J ends, which lost 2 bases and 5 bases, there was a span of 4 bases. CDR3 DNA sequence: TGCGCCAGCAGCTTCCATACCGGGGAGCTGTTTTTT. This sequence encodes CASSFHTGELFF.

The rearrangement links TRBV19 to TRBJ1-2; 7 bases match TRBD1. V shed 2 bases, J shed 5 bases, and the junction held 8 bases outside the gene matches. The CDR3 is made up of 15 amino acids. Germline V lookup: CDR1 LNHDA, CDR2 SQIVND (reference sequence). CDR3 DNA: TGTGCCAGTAGTATAAGTGGTACAGGGGTATATGGCTACACCTTC. Translation gives CASSISGTGVYGYTF.

The rearrangement links TRBV20-1 to TRBJ1-5; D gene ambiguous. In germline, CDR1 is DFQATT, CDR2 SNEGSKA (reference sequence). V lost 3 bases and J 5 bases, leaving 20 bases between the germline ends. This CDR3 is built from 16 residues. The CDR3 DNA is TGCAGTGCTAGTTTTTACGTCGCGGGGAAGGATCAGCCCCAGCATTTT. Residues: CSASFYVAGKDQPQHF.